The 24 T cell receptor beta chains listed next were all sequenced from one sample in a study of blood T cell repertoires in COVID-19. Profiled with immunoSEQ multiplex PCR; TCRdb holds only in-frame clones, not every one. In the table there are 90,000 to 120,000 clones, roughly four fifths of which are singletons. Sequenced: peripheral blood. All receptors come from a man aged 60 to 75 with acute or convalescent COVID-19.

This rearrangement joins TRBV11-3 to TRBJ2-4; 7 positions match TRBD2. In germline, CDR1 is SGHNT, CDR2 YENEEA. Trimming cost V 4 bases and J 6 bases; bases outside gene matches: 6. The CDR3 is 14 amino acids. The CDR3 region is CASSSEGRGNIQYF. The CDR3 region has the DNA TGTGCCAGCAGCTCTGAGGGGAGGGGAAACATTCAGTACTTC.

The V gene is TRBV18, the J gene TRBJ2-7; D ambiguous. V was clipped by 6 bases and J by 5 bases, with 8 bases between them. Germline assignment: CDR1 KGHSH and CDR2 LQKENI. The CDR3 is 11 residues long. CDR3 in DNA: TGTGCCAGCTCGCAGACTGACGAGCAGTACTTC. Protein sequence: CASSQTDEQYF.

The chain is built from TRBV6-1 and TRBJ2-7, with no clear D. This CDR3 contains 13 residues. The V end lost 5 bases, the J end lost 4 bases, and 12 bases lay between the germline ends. The germline V gene has CDR1 MNHNS and CDR2 SASEGT. CDR3 sequence: CASSFVDGYEQYF. CDR3 nucleotide sequence: TGTGCCAGCAGTTTCGTCGACGGGTACGAGCAGTACTTC.

This clone was detected a few times. The chain recombines TRBV5-4 with TRBJ2-3, with D uncertain. The CDR3 totals 13 residues. The V end was cut by 5 bases, the J end by 1 base, with 8 bases between. In germline, CDR1 is SGHNT, CDR2 YYREEE (reference sequence). CDR3 residues: CASSTRGTDTQYF. The CDR3 coding sequence is TGTGCCAGCAGTACTCGAGGCACAGATACGCAGTATTTT.

The chain has TRBV9 and TRBJ2-5, with a possible D match to TRBD1 (5 bases). Trimming removed 0 bases from V and 5 bases from J, with 5 bases in between. The germline CDR1 and CDR2 sequences are SGDLS and YYNGEE. The CDR3 consists of 12 residues. CDR3 bases: TGTGCCAGCAGCGTAGAGGGGGAGACCCAGTACTTC. Its translation is CASSVEGETQYF.

This clone turned up a few times. The chain uses TRBV16 and TRBJ2-7; 8 positions agree with TRBD1. Germline values: CDR1 KGHSY, CDR2 FQNENV. V lost 4 bases, J lost 2 bases, and 13 bases stayed unmatched. This CDR3 is 17 amino acids long. Here the CDR3 reads CASSPWAGQVWPYEQYF. The CDR3 coding sequence is TGTGCCAGCAGCCCCTGGGCGGGACAGGTGTGGCCCTACGAGCAGTACTTC.

The chain has TRBV3-1 (or the pseudogene TRBV3-2) and TRBJ1-5, with D perhaps matching TRBD1 (5 bases). The CDR3 extends over 15 amino acids. The germline CDR1 and CDR2 sequences are LGHDT and YNNKEL (reference sequence). V gave up 3 bases and J gave up 2 bases, with 11 bases separating them. The DNA of the CDR3 is TGTGCCAGCAGCCATTCGGGGGAGGGCAATCAGCCCCAGCATTTT. As protein: CASSHSGEGNQPQHF.

The CDR3 nucleotides read TGCGCCAGCAGTCCCGCCCCGGGTCGATTCAACAATGAGCAGTTCTTC. Its protein is CASSPAPGRFNNEQFF. The chain links TRBV23-1 to TRBJ2-1; D is undetermined. TRBV23-1 is an ORF for which the function is uncertain. The CDR3 consists of 16 residues. V was clipped by 4 bases and J by 5 bases, with 18 bases between them.

Comment on this clone: This sample includes further DNA sequences coding for the same CDR3. This chain joins TRBV7-6 and TRBJ2-5, with D possibly TRBD1 on 5 matching bases. Germline CDR1 SGHVS, CDR2 FNYEAQ. V dropped 8 bases and J dropped 5 bases, with 9 bases sitting between them. This CDR3 contains 11 residues. CDR3 sequence (DNA): TGTGCCAGCTCCCCAGGGGAGACCCAGTACTTC. Protein: CASSPGETQYF.

In its sample, this clone was seen a few times. This chain joins TRBV10-3 and TRBJ2-3; the match to TRBD2 covers 12 bases. CDR1 is ENHRY, CDR2 SYGVKD, per germline. This CDR3 spans 16 amino acids. With V trimmed by 6 bases and J by 4 bases, 8 bases remained unmatched. Here the CDR3 reads CAISPWTSGAPDTQYF. The DNA for the CDR3 is TGTGCCATCAGCCCCTGGACTAGCGGGGCCCCAGATACGCAGTATTTT.

V is TRBV7-3 and J is TRBJ2-3; 9 positions match TRBD1. V was clipped by 5 bases and J by 1 base; unmatched bases: 13. Germline lookup yields CDR1 SGHTA and CDR2 FQGTGA. CDR3 length equals 18 residues. This chain's CDR3 is CASSLQGSTGGRTDTQYF. The CDR3 nucleotides read TGTGCCAGCAGCCTACAAGGGTCGACAGGGGGTCGCACAGATACGCAGTATTTT.

This clone was seen once. The chain's CDR3 is CSASGQGREQFF. In DNA, the CDR3 is TGCAGTGCTAGTGGACAGGGTAGGGAGCAGTTCTTC. V and J are TRBV20-1 and TRBJ2-1, with TRBD1 matching 8 bases. The CDR3 is 12 residues long. The V gene end was trimmed by 3 bases and the J gene end by 10 bases; junction bases not matched to a gene: 5. CDR1 is DFQATT and CDR2 is SNEGSKA in the germline V gene (reference sequence).

The J gene is TRBJ2-2, the V gene TRBV2, with TRBD2 identical over 15 bases. The V and J ends lost 7 bases and 6 bases, in that order; junction bases with no gene match: 3. Germline CDR1 and CDR2: SNHLY and FYNNEI. CDR3 length: 15 residues. The CDR3 protein is CASTGTSGGSGELFF. The CDR3 coding sequence is TGTGCCAGCACCGGGACTAGCGGGGGGTCCGGGGAGCTGTTTTTT. The variable domain in full, completed from reference TRBV2 and TRBJ2-2, reads EPEVTQTPSHQVTQMGQEVILRCVPISNHLYFYWYRQILGQKVEFLVSFYNNEISEKSEIFDDQFSVERPDGSNFTLKIRSTKLEDSAMYFCASTGTSGGSGELFFGEGSRLTVL.

This clone appeared a few times. This chain uses TRBV12-3 or TRBV12-4 with TRBJ1-5; D may be TRBD1 (5 bases). The CDR3 extends over 13 amino acids. V lost 3 bases and J 6 bases, leaving 9 bases between the germline ends. CDR3 in amino acids: CASSLGGSQPQHF. DNA of the CDR3: TGTGCCAGCAGTTTGGGGGGTAGTCAGCCCCAGCATTTT.

The V gene is TRBV6-6, the J gene TRBJ1-1; TRBD1 is a possible D gene (6 bases). Per the germline V gene, CDR1 is MNHNY and CDR2 is SVGAGI (reference sequence). The V gene lost 5 bases and the J gene lost 8 bases, with 18 bases spanning the gap. The CDR3 contains 14 residues. This CDR3 reads CASSPRGAEAEAFF. CDR3 bases: TGTGCCAGCAGTCCCCGGGGGGCGGAGGCCGAAGCTTTCTTT.

This clone is labeled medium-sized. The chain combines TRBV10-3 with TRBJ2-3, with TRBD2 matching over 11 bases. CDR3 size: 19 residues. Germline-derived CDR1 and CDR2 are ENHRY and SYGVKD. V dropped 0 bases and J dropped 2; count of bases not matched to a gene: 10. The CDR3 DNA reads TGTGCCATCAGTGAGTCGGTGACTAGCGGGGCTTCATACACAGATACGCAGTATTTT. Its protein is CAISESVTSGASYTDTQYF.

V usage is TRBV7-9 and J usage is TRBJ2-7, with 7 bases fitting TRBD1. CDR3 length: 15 residues. V shed 4 bases and J 2 bases; nucleotides not matched to a gene: 8. Germline V gene sequence: CDR1 SEHNR, CDR2 FQNEAQ (reference sequence). The CDR3 protein is CASSSIGGQTYEQYF. CDR3 DNA sequence: TGTGCCAGCAGCTCCATAGGGGGACAGACCTACGAGCAGTACTTC.

The rearrangement uses TRBV6-6 and TRBJ1-4; TRBD1 matches 8 bases. Germline lookup yields CDR1 MNHNY and CDR2 SVGAGI (reference sequence). With V trimmed by 5 bases and J by 8 bases, 7 bases remained unmatched. CDR3 length equals 14 residues. CDR3 nucleotides: TGTGCCAGCAGTACGGACAGGGCGCGGGAAAAACTGTTTTTT. This codes for CASSTDRAREKLFF.

This chain joins TRBV7-8 and TRBJ1-5; D gene ambiguous. Germline values: CDR1 SGHVS, CDR2 FQNEAQ. The CDR3 runs 13 residues. Trimming removed 6 bases from V and 5 bases from J, with 11 bases in between. CDR3 sequence (DNA): TGTGCCAGCAGGAGATCTTTAGATCAGCCCCAGCATTTT. Translation gives CASRRSLDQPQHF.

The J gene is TRBJ1-4, the V gene TRBV7-6; 10 bases are shared with TRBD1. The CDR3 consists of 17 residues. V was clipped by 3 bases and J by 8 bases; unmatched bases: 12. Germline lookup yields CDR1 SGHVS and CDR2 FNYEAQ. CDR3 sequence (DNA): TGTGCCAGCAGCTTCGAGGGGACAGGGGTATTGGGCGAAAAACTGTTTTTT. Translation: CASSFEGTGVLGEKLFF.

The chain has TRBV4-3 and TRBJ1-2; TRBD1 agrees at 12 bases. This CDR3 contains 16 residues. V was clipped by 1 base and J by 5 bases; unmatched bases: 5. Germline assignment: CDR1 LGHNA and CDR2 YSLEER. The DNA of the CDR3 is TGCGCCAGCAGCCAAGCCCAGGGACAGGGGGCGTATGGCTACACCTTC. Its translation is CASSQAQGQGAYGYTF.

This chain uses TRBV9 with TRBJ2-7, with TRBD2 identical over 11 bases. J was trimmed by 7 bases and V by 1 base; bases with no gene match: 4. Germline CDR1 reads SGDLS; CDR2 reads YYNGEE. The CDR3 totals 14 residues. In DNA form, the CDR3 reads TGTGCCAGCAGCGTACTAGCGGGAGGTGGTGAGCAGTACTTC. This codes for CASSVLAGGGEQYF.

The rearrangement uses TRBV7-9 and TRBJ2-1; D perhaps matches TRBD1 (6 bases). Per the germline V gene, CDR1 is SEHNR and CDR2 is FQNEAQ (reference sequence). The CDR3 covers 13 residues. The germline V and J ends were trimmed by 5 bases and 6 bases, with 11 bases remaining between them. The CDR3 here is CASSQGGTNEQFF. The CDR3 nucleotides read TGTGCCAGCAGCCAAGGGGGAACCAATGAGCAGTTCTTC.

The genes are TRBV6-6 and TRBJ2-2; 8 positions agree with TRBD2. From germline, CDR1 is MNHNY and CDR2 SVGAGI (reference sequence). CDR3 length equals 15 residues. The J segment lost 2 bases and the V segment lost 6 bases, leaving 5 bases of the junction unmatched. The CDR3 reads CASSRSGRNTGELFF. CDR3 bases: TGTGCCAGCAGCCGGAGCGGGAGAAACACCGGGGAGCTGTTTTTT.